This entry concerns a single T cell receptor beta chain. This specimen belongs to a study of blood T cell repertoires in COVID-19. About the study: Some COVID-19 samples were acute and others convalescent; all came from the United States, Italy and Spain. T cells, B-cell-depleted T cells, or PBMCs supplied cDNA or gDNA.

The method was immunoSEQ multiplex PCR; TCRdb's version includes in-frame clones alone and lacks a portion of them. The sample lists about 91,000 clones, about four fifths occurring once. Germline CDR1 is MNHEY and CDR2 is SVGAGI. The length of the CDR3 is 14 residues. The V end lost 6 bases, the J end lost 8 bases, and 16 bases lay between the germline ends. The specimen was peripheral blood. The sequence was obtained from a man in his fifties with active or convalescent COVID-19. This chain joins TRBV6-5 and TRBJ1-4; D uncertain. The CDR3 loop reads CASSGVGLEEKLFF. The CDR3 DNA is TGTGCCAGCAGCGGGGTGGGTTTAGAAGAAAAACTGTTTTTT.